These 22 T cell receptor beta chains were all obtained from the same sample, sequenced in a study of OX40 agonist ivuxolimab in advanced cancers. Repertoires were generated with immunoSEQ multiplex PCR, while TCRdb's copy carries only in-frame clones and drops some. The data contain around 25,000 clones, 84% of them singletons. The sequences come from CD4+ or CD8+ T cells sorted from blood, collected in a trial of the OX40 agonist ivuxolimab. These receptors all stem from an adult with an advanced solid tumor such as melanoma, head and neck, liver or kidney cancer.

The CDR3 here is CAWGLTGNEQFF. DNA for the CDR3: TGTGCCTGGGGCCTTACAGGCAATGAGCAGTTCTTC. The chain combines TRBV30 with TRBJ2-1; tentative D call: TRBD1 (5 bases). Germline CDR1 reads GTSNPN; CDR2 reads SVGIG (reference sequence). There are 12 residues in the CDR3. Trimming cost V 5 bases and J 6 bases, with 11 bases left between them.

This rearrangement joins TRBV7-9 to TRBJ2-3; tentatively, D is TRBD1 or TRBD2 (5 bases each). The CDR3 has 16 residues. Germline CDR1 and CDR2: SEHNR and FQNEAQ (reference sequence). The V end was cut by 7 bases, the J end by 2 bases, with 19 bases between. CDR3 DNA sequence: TGTGCCAGCATAGACAGAGGGGTATCCTACACAGATACGCAGTATTTT. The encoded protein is CASIDRGVSYTDTQYF.

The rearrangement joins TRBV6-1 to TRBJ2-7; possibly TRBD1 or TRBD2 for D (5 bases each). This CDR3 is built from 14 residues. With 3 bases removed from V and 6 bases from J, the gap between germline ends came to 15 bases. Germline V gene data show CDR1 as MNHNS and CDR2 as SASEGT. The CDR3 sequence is CASSDSGGWSEQYF. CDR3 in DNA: TGTGCCAGCAGTGATTCTGGGGGATGGTCCGAGCAGTACTTC.

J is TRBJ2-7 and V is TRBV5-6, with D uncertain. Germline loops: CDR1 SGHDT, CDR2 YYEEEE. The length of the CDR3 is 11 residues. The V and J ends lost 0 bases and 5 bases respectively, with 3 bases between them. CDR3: CASSLGNEQYF. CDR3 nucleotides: TGTGCCAGCAGCTTGGGGAACGAGCAGTACTTC.

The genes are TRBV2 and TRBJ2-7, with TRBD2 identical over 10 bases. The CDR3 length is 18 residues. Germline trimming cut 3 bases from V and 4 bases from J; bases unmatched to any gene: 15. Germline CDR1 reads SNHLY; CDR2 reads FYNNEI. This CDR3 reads CASSDKEEASGSGYEQYF. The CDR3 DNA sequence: TGTGCCAGCAGTGATAAGGAGGAGGCTAGCGGGAGCGGATACGAGCAGTACTTC.

This CDR3 reads CASSHYRASSNQPQHF. Written as DNA, the CDR3 is TGTGCCAGCTCACACTACAGGGCGAGTAGCAATCAGCCCCAGCATTTT. This chain connects TRBV18 to TRBJ1-5; tentatively, D is TRBD1 (6 bases). With 4 bases removed from V and 0 bases from J, the gap between germline ends came to 13 bases. Germline V lookup: CDR1 KGHSH, CDR2 LQKENI. The CDR3 runs to 16 residues. The full variable domain, with the rest looked up from reference TRBV18 and TRBJ1-5, is NAGVMQNPRHLVRRRGQEARLRCSPMKGHSHVYWYRQLPEEGLKFMVYLQKENIIDESGMPKERFSAEFPKEGPSILRIQQVVRGDSAAYFCASSHYRASSNQPQHFGDGTRLSIL.

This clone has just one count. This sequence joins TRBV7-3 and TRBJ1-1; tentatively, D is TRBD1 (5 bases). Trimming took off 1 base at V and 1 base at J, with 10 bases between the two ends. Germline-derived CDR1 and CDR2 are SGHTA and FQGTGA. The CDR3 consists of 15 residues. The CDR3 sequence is CASSLIRQRNTEAFF. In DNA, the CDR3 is TGTGCCAGCAGCTTAATAAGACAGCGGAACACTGAAGCTTTCTTT.

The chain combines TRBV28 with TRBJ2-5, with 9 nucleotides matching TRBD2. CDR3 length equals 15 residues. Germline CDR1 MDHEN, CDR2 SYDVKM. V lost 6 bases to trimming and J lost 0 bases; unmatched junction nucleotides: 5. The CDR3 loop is CASRLTSGNQETQYF. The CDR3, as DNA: TGTGCCAGCAGGCTGACTAGCGGAAACCAAGAGACCCAGTACTTC.

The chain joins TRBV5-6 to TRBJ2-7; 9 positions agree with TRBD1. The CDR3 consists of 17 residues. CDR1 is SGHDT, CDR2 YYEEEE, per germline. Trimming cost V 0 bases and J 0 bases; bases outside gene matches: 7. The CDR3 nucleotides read TGTGCCAGCAGCTTGGCCAGGACAGGGGTCCTCTCCTACGAGCAGTACTTC. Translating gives CASSLARTGVLSYEQYF.

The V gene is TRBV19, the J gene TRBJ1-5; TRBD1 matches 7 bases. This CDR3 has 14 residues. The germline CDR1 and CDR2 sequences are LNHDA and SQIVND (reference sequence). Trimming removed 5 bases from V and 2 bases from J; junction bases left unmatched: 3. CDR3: CASSPDRGNQPQHF. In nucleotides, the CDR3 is TGTGCCAGTAGTCCCGACAGGGGCAATCAGCCCCAGCATTTT.

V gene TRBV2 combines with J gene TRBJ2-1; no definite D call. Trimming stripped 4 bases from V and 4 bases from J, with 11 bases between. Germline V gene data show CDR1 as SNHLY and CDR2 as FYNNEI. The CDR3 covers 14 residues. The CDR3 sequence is CASSGLESYNEQFF. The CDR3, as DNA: TGTGCCAGCAGTGGTTTAGAATCTTACAATGAGCAGTTCTTC.

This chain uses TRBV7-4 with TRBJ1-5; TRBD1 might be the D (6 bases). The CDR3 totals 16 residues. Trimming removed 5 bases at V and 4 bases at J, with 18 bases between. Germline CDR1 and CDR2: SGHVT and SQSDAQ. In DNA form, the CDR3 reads TGTGCCAGCAGCCATGTATTCCGCAGGGGAAATCAGCCCCAGCATTTT. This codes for CASSHVFRRGNQPQHF. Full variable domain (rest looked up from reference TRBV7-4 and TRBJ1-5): GAGVSQSPRYKVAKRGRDVALRCDSISGHVTLYWYRQTLGQGSEVLTYSQSDAQRDKSGRPSGRFSAERPERSVSTLKIQRTEQGDSAVYLCASSHVFRRGNQPQHFGDGTRLSIL.

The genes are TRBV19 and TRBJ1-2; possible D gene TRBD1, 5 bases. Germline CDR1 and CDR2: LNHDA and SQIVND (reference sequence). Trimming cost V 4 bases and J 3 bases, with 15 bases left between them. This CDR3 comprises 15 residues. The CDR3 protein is CASSKQGEAYYGYTF. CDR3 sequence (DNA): TGTGCCAGTAGTAAGCAGGGAGAGGCCTACTATGGCTACACCTTC. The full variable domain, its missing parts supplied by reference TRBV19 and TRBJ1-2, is DGGITQSPKYLFRKEGQNVTLSCEQNLNHDAMYWYRQDPGQGLRLIYYSQIVNDFQKGDIAEGYSVSREKKESFPLTVTSAQKNPTAFYLCASSKQGEAYYGYTFGSGTRLTVV.

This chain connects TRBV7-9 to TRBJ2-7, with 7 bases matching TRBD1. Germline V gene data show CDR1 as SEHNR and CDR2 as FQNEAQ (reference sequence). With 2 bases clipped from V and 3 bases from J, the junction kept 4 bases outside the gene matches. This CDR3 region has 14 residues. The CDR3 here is CASSLRGLIYEQYF. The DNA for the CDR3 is TGTGCCAGCAGCTTAAGGGGGCTTATCTACGAGCAGTACTTC.

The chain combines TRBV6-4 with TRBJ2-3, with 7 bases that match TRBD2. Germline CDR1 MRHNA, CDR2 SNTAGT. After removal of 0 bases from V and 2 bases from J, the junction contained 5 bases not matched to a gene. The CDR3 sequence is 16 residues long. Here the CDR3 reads CASSDSKAGPTDTQYF. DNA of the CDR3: TGTGCCAGCAGTGACTCGAAAGCGGGACCCACAGATACGCAGTATTTT.

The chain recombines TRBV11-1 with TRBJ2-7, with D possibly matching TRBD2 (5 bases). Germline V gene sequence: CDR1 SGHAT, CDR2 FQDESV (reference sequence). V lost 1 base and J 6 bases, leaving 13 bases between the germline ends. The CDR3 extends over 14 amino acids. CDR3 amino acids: CASSLVSGKSEQYF. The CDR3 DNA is TGTGCCAGCAGCTTAGTATCCGGGAAGAGCGAGCAGTACTTC. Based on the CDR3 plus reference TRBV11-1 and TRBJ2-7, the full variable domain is EAEVAQSPRYKITEKSQAVAFWCDPISGHATLYWYRQILGQGPELLVQFQDESVVDDSQLPKDRFSAERLKGVDSTLKIQPAELGDSAMYLCASSLVSGKSEQYFGPGTRLTVT.

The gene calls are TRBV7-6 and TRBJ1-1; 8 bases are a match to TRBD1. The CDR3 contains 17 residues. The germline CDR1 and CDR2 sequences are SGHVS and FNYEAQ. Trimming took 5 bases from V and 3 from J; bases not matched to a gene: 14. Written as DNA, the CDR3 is TGTGCCAGCAGCCCAGGGGGACAGGACGCTGCATACACTGAAGCTTTCTTT. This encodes CASSPGGQDAAYTEAFF.

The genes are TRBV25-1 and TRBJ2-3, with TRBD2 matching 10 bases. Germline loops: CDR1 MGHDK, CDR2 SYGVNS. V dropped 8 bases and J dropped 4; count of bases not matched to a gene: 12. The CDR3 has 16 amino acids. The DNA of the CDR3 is TGTGCCAGCGACTCCTTCTCTAGCGGGAGCGCAGATACGCAGTATTTT. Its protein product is CASDSFSSGSADTQYF. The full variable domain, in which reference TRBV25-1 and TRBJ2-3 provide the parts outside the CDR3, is EADIYQTPRYLVIGTGKKITLECSQTMGHDKMYWYQQDPGMELHLIHYSYGVNSTEKGDLSSESTVSRIRTEHFPLTLESARPSHTSQYLCASDSFSSGSADTQYFGPGTRLTVL.

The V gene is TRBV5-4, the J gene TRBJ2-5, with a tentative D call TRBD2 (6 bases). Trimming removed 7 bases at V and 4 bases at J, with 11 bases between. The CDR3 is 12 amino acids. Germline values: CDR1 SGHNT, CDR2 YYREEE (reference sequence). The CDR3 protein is CASAGIGETQYF. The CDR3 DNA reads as TGTGCCAGCGCGGGAATCGGAGAGACCCAGTACTTC.

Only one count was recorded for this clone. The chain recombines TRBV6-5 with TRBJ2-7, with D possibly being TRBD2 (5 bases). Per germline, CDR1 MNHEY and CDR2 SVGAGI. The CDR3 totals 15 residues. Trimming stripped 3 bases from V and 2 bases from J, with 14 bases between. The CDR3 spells CASSYFAGPTYEQYF. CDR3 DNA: TGTGCCAGCAGTTATTTCGCGGGTCCGACCTACGAGCAGTACTTC.

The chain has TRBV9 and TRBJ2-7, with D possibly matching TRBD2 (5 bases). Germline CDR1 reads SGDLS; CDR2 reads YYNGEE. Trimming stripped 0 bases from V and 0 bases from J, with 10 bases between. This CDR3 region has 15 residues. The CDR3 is CASSVGSGPSYEQYF. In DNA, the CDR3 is TGTGCCAGCAGCGTAGGGAGCGGACCCTCCTACGAGCAGTACTTC.

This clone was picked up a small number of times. The chain's CDR3 is CASSEGSANEQFF. The CDR3 DNA sequence: TGTGCCAGCAGTGAGGGGAGTGCGAATGAGCAGTTCTTC. V and J are TRBV6-4 and TRBJ2-1; a weak D match, TRBD2 (5 bases). The CDR3 is made up of 13 amino acids. V was shortened by 3 bases and J by 7 bases, with 10 bases between the two germline ends. CDR1 is MRHNA, CDR2 SNTAGT, per germline.